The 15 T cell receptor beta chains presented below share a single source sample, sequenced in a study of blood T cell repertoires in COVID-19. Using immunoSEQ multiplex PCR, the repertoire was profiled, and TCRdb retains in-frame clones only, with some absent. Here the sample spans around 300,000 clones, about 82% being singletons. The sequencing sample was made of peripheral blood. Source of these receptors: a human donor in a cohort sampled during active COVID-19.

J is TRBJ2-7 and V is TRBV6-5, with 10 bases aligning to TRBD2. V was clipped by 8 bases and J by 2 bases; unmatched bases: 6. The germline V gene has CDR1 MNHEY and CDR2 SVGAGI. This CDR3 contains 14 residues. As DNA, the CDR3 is TGTGCCAGCCATACCGGGACTAGCGCCTACGAGCAGTACTTC. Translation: CASHTGTSAYEQYF.

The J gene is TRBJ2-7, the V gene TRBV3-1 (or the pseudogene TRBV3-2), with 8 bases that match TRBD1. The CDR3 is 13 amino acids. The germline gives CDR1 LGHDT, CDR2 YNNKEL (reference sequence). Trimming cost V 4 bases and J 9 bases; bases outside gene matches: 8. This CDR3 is CASSPRGQGTQYF. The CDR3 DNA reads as TGTGCCAGCAGCCCCAGGGGGCAGGGCACGCAGTACTTC.

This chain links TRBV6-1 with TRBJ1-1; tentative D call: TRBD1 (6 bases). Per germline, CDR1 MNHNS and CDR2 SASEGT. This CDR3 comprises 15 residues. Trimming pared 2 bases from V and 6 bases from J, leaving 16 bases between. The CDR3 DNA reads TGTGCCAGCAGTGAATGGGGCAGGGGAGCCCCTGAAGCTTTCTTT. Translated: CASSEWGRGAPEAFF.

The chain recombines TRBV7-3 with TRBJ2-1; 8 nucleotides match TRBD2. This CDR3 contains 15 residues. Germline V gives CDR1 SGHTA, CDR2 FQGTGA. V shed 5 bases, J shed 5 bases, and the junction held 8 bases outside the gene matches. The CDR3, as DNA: TGTGCCAGCAGCCCAATGGCGGGGGGAAACAATGAGCAGTTCTTC. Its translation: CASSPMAGGNNEQFF.

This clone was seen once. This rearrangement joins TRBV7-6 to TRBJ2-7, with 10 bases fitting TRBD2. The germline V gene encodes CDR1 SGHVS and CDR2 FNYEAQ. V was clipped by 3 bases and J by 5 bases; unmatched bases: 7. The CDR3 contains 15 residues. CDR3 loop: CASSFAAGGVNEQYF. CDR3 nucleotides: TGTGCCAGCAGCTTCGCAGCGGGGGGGGTGAACGAGCAGTACTTC.

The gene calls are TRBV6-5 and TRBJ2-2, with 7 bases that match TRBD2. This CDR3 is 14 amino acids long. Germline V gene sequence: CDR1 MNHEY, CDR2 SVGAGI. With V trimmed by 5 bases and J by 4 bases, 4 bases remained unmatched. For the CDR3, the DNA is TGTGCCAGCAGTAGCGGGGCCTTCACCGGGGAGCTGTTTTTT. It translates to CASSSGAFTGELFF.

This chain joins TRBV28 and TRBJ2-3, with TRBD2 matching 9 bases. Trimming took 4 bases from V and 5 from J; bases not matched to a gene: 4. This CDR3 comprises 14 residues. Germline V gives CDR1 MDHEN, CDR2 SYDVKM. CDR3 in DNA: TGTGCCAGCAGTTGGCGGGGGGGCAAAGATACGCAGTATTTT. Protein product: CASSWRGGKDTQYF.

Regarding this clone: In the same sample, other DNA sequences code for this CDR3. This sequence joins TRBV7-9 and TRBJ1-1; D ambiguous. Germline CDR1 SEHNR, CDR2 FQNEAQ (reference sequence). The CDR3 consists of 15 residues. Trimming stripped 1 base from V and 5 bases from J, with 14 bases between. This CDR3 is CASSLVRGGWTEAFF. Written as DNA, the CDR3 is TGTGCCAGCAGCTTAGTTCGGGGTGGGTGGACTGAAGCTTTCTTT.

This chain's CDR3 is CASLLSWTGITEAFF. The CDR3 region has the DNA TGTGCCAGCCTATTATCATGGACAGGGATCACTGAAGCTTTCTTT. The chain recombines TRBV2 with TRBJ1-1, with 8 positions matching TRBD1. The length of the CDR3 is 15 residues. V shed 8 bases, J shed 4 bases, and the junction held 12 bases outside the gene matches. CDR1 SNHLY and CDR2 FYNNEI come from the germline V gene.

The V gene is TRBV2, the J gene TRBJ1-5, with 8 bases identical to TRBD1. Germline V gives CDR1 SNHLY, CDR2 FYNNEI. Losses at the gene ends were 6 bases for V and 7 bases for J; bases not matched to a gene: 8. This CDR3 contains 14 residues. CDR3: CASRPQGVNQPQHF. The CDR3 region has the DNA TGTGCCAGCAGGCCACAGGGGGTCAACCAGCCCCAGCATTTT.

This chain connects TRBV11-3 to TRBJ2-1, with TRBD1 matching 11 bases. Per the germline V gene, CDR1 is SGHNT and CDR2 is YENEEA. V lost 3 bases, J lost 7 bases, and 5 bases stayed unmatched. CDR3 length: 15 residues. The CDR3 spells CASSFSGTGGNEQFF. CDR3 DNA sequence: TGTGCCAGCAGCTTCTCCGGGACAGGGGGGAATGAGCAGTTCTTC.

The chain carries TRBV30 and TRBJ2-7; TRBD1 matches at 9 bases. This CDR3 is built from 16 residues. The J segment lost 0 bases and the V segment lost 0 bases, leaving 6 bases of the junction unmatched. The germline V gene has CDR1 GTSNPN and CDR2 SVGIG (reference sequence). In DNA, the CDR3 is TGTGCCTGGAGTGTAGGTGGACAGGGGCCCTCCTACGAGCAGTACTTC. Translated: CAWSVGGQGPSYEQYF. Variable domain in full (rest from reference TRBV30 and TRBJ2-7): SQTIHQWPATLVQPVGSPLSLECTVEGTSNPNLYWYRQAAGRGLQLLFYSVGIGQISSEVPQNLSASRPQDRQFILSSKKLLLSDSGFYLCAWSVGGQGPSYEQYFGPGTRLTVT.

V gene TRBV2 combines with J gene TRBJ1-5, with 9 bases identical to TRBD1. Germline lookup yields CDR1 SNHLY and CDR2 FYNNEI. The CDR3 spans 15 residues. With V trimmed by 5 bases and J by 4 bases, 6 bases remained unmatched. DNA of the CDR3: TGTGCCAGCAGTACGGACAGGGGCCCTAATCAGCCCCAGCATTTT. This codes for CASSTDRGPNQPQHF.

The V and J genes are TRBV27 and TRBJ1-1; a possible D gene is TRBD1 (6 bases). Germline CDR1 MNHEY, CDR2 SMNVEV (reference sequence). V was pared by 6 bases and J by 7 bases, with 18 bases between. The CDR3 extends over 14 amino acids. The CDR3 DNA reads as TGTGCCAGCAGGTCCGTACACAGGGATAATGAAGCTTTCTTT. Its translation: CASRSVHRDNEAFF.

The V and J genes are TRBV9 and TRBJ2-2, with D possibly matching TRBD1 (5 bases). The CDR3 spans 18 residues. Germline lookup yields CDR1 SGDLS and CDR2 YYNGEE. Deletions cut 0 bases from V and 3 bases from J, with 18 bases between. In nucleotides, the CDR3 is TGTGCCAGCAGCGTAGCCCCTAGGGGCCTACGCTACACCGGGGAGCTGTTTTTT. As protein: CASSVAPRGLRYTGELFF.